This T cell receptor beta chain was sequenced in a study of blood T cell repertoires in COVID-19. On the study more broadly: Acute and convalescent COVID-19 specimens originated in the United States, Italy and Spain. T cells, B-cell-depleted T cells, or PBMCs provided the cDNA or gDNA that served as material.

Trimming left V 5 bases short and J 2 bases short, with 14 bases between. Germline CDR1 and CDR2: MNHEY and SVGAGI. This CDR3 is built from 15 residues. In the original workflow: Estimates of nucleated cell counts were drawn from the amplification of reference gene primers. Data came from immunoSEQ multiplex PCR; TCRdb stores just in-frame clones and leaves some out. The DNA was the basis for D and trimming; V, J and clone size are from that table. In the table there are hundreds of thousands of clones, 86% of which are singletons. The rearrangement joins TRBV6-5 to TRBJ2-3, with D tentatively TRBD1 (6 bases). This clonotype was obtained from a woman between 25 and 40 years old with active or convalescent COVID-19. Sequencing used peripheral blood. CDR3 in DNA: TGTGCCAGCAGTCCCACAGGGCTAAACACAGATACGCAGTATTTT. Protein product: CASSPTGLNTDTQYF.